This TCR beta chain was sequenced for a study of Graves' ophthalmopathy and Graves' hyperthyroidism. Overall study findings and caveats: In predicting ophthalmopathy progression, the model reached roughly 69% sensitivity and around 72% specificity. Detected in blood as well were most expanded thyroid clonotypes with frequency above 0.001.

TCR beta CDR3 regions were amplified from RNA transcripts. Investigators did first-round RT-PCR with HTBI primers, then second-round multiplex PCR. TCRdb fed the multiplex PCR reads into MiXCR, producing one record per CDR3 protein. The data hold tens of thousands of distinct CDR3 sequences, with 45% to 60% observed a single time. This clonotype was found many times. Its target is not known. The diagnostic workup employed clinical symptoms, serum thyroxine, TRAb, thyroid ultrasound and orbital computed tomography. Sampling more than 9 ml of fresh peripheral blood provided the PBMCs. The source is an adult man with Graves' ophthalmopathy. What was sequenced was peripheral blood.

This chain's CDR3 is CASSQDRMGDRYGYTF. Here the CDR3 DNA reads TGCGCCAGCAGCCAAGATCGCATGGGGGACCGCTATGGCTACACCTTC. The rearrangement uses TRBV4-1 and TRBJ1-2, with D perhaps TRBD1 (5 bases). The length of the CDR3 is 16 residues. The V end was cut by 0 bases, the J end by 4 bases, with 15 bases between. From germline, CDR1 is MGHRA and CDR2 YSYEKL.